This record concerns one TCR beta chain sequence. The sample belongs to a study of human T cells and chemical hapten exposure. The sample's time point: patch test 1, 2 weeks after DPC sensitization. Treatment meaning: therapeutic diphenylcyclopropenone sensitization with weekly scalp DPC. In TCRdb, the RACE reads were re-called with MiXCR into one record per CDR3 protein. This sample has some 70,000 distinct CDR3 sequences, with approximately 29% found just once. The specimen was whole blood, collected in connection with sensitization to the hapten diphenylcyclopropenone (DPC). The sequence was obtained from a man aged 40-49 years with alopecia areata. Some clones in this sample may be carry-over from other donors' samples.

In DNA, the CDR3 is TGTGCCAGCAGACCCGGGACAGGGAGCCTTAGTGGAAAACTGTTTTTT. Translated, it gives CASRPGTGSLSGKLFF. The chain has TRBV12-3 or TRBV12-4 and TRBJ1-4; 9 bases align to TRBD1. CDR3 length: 16 residues. Trimming at V came to 6 bases and at J to 10 bases, leaving 15 bases not matched to a gene.